This TCR beta chain was found in a study of blood T cells in healthy people across ages. The authors isolated at least 6 million PBMCs per sample. The use of a sample-barcoded 5' primer and a J-beta primer mix characterized a second PCR of about 7 to 12 cycles. MiXCR, run by TCRdb on the 5' RACE reads, gives a single entry per CDR3 protein. The data contain approximately 790,000 distinct CDR3 sequences, 62% of them singletons. Findings and limits, study-wide: Calculation of diversity from one million T cells yielded estimates considered to be underestimates. TCR beta diversity was tightly associated with the proportion of naive T cells. Observed TCR beta diversity per million T cells went down as age went up. This fall followed a roughly linear course with age.

Trimming left V 8 bases short and J 6 bases short, with 10 bases between. The CDR3 spans 11 residues. Germline V lookup: CDR1 MNHEY, CDR2 SMNVEV (reference sequence). Of note for this clonotype: Its antigen is still unknown.

The chain employs TRBV27 and TRBJ1-1; D unclear. Sequencing used blood. This TCR was sampled from a man aged 25 to 40 in good health. In DNA, the CDR3 is TGTGCCAGCGGGTTCTTGGCTGAAGCTTTCTTT. Translation gives CASGFLAEAFF.